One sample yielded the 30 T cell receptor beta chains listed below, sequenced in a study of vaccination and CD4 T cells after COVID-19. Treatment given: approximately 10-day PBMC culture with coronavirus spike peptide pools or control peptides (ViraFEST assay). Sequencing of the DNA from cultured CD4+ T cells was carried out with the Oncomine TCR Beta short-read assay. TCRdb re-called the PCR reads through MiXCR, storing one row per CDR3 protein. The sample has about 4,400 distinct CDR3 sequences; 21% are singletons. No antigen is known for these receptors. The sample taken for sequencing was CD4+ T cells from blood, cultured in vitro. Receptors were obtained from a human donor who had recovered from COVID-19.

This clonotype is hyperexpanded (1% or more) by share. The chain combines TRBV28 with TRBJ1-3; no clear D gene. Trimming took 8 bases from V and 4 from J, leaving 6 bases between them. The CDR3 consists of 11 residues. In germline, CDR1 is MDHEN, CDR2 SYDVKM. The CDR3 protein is CASGEGNTIYF. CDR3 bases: TGTGCCAGCGGGGAGGGAAACACCATATATTTT.

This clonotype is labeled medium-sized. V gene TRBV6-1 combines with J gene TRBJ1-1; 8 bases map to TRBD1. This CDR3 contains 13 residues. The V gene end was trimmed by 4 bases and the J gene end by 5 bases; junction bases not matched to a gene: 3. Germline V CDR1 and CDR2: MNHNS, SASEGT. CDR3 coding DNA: TGTGCCAGCAGTGGGCAGGGGGCTACTGAAGCTTTCTTT. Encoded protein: CASSGQGATEAFF.

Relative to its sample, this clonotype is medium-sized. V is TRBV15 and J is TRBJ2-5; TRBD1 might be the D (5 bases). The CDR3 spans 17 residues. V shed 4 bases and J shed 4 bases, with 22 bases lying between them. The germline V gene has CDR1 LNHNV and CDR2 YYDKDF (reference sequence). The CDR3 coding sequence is TGTGCCACCAGCAAGGGGAAAGGCGGCACAATACTAGAGACCCAGTACTTC. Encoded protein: CATSKGKGGTILETQYF.

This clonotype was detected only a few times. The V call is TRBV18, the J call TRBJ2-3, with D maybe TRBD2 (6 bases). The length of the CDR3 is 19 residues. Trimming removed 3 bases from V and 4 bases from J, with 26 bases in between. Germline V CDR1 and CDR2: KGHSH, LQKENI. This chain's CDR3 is CASSPITRGAARWSDTQYF. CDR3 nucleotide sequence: TGTGCCAGCTCACCCATTACTCGCGGGGCCGCCCGCTGGTCAGATACGCAGTATTTT.

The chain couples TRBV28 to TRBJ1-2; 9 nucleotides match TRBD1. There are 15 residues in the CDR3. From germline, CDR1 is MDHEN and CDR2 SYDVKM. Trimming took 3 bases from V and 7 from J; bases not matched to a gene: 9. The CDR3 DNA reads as TGTGCCAGCAGTTTTTTACGGGACAGGGTTTCTGGCTACACCTTC. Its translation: CASSFLRDRVSGYTF.

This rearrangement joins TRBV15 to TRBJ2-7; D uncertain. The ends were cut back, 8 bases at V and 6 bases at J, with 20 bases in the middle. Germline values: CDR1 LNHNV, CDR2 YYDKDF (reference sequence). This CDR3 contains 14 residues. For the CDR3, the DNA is TGTGCCACCGGTAAAAGCCACGGTGAAGGCGAGCAGTACTTC. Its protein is CATGKSHGEGEQYF.

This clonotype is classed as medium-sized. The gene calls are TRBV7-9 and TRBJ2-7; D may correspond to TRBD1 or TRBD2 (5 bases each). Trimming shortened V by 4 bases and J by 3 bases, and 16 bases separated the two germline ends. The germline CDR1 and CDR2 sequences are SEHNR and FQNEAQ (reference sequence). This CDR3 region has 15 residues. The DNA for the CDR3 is TGTGCCAGCAGCTGGGACCTACGAGGGGACTACGAGCAGTACTTC. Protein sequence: CASSWDLRGDYEQYF.

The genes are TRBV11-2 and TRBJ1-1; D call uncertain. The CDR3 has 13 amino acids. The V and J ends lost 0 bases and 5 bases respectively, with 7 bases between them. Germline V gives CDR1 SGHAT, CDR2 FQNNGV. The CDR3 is CASSLEQTTEAFF. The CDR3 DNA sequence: TGTGCCAGCAGCTTAGAACAGACTACTGAAGCTTTCTTT.

CDR3: CSASPTQDEQYF. CDR3 coding DNA: TGCAGTGCCAGCCCGACCCAGGACGAGCAGTACTTC. The V and J genes are TRBV20-1 and TRBJ2-7; no clear D. V lost 6 bases and J 5 bases, leaving 14 bases between the germline ends. CDR3 length: 12 amino acids. Germline loops: CDR1 DFQATT, CDR2 SNEGSKA (reference sequence).

The CDR3 DNA follows: TGTGCCAGCAGTGCCCGGACTAGATCCGTCTCTGGGGCCAACGTCCTGACTTTC. Its translation is CASSARTRSVSGANVLTF. V and J are TRBV6-1 and TRBJ2-6; 7 bases are a match to TRBD2. Per germline, CDR1 MNHNS and CDR2 SASEGT. V lost 4 bases and J lost 0; bases outside the gene matches: 9. The CDR3 runs to 18 residues.

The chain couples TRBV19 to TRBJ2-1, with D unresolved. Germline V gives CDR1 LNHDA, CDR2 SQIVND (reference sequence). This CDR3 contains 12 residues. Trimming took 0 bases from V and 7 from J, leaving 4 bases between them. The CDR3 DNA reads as TGTGCCAGTAGTATAGAGGGGAATGAGCAGTTCTTC. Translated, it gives CASSIEGNEQFF.

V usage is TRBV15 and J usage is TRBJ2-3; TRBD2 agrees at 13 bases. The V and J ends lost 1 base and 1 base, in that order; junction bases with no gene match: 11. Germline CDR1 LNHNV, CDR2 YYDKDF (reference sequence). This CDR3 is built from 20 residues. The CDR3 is CATSRALGTSGAGRTDTQYF. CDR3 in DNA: TGTGCCACCAGCAGAGCCTTGGGGACTAGCGGGGCGGGACGCACAGATACGCAGTATTTT.

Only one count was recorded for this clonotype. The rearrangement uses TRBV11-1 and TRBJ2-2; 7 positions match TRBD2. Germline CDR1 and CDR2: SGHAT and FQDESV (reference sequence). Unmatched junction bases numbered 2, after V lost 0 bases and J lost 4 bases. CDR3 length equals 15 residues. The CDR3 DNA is TGTGCCAGCAGCTTAGCGGGGGGGAGCACCGGGGAGCTGTTTTTT. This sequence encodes CASSLAGGSTGELFF.

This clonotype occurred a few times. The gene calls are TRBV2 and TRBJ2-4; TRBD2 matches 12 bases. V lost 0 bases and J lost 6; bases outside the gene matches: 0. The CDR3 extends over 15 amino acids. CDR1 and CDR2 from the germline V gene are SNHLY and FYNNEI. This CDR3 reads CASSEAGLAGNIQYF. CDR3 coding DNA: TGTGCCAGCAGTGAAGCGGGACTAGCGGGAAACATTCAGTACTTC.

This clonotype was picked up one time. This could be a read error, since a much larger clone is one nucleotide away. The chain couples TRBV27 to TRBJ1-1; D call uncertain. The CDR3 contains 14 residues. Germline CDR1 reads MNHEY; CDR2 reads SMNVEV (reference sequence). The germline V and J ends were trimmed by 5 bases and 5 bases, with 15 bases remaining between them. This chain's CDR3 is CASSHRHGRTEAFF. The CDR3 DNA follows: TGTGCCAGCAGTCACCGACATGGGAGGACTGAAGCTTTCTTT.

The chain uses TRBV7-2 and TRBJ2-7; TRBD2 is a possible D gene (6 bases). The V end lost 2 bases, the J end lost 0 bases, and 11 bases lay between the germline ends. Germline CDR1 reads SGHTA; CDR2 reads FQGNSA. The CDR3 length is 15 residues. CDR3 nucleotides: TGTGCCAGCAGCTTACGCGGGGCGAGCTCCTACGAGCAGTACTTC. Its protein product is CASSLRGASSYEQYF.

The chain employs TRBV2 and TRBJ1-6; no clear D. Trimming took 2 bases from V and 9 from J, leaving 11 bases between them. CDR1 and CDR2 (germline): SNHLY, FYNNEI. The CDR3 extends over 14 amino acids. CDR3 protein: CASSESRVISPLHF. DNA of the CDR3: TGTGCCAGCAGTGAATCCAGAGTGATTTCACCCCTCCACTTT.

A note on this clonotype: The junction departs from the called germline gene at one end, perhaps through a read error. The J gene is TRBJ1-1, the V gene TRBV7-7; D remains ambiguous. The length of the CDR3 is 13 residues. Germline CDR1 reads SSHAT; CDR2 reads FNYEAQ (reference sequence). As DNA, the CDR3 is TGTGCTAGCAGCTTAGACCTCAACACTGAAGCTTTCTTT. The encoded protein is CASSLDLNTEAFF.

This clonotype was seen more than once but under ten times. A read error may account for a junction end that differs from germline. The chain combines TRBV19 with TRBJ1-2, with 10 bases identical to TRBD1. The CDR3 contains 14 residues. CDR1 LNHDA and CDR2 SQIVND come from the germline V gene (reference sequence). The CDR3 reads CASSIPGQGYAYTF. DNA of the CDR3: TGTGCCAGTAGTATACCGGGACAGGGGTATGCCTACACCTTC.

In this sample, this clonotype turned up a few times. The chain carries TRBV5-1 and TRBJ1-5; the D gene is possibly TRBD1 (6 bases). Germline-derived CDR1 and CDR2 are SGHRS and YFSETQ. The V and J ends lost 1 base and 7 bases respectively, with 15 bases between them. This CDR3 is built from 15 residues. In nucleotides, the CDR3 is TGCGCCAGCAGCTTGTCGGGGGCGCGGGGCCAGCCCCAGCATTTT. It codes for CASSLSGARGQPQHF.

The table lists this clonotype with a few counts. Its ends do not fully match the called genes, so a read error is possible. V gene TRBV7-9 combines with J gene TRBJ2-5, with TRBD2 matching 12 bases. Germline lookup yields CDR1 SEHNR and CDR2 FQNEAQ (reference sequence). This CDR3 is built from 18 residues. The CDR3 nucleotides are TGTGCCAGCACCTTACAACTTTTAACTAGCGGGGGGAGAGAGACCCAGTACTTC. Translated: CASTLQLLTSGGRETQYF.

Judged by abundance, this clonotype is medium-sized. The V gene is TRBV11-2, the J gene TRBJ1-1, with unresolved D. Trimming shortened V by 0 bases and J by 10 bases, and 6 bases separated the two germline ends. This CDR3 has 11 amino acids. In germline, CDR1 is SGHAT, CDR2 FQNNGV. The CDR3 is CASSLERGAFF. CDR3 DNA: TGTGCCAGCAGCTTAGAGCGCGGAGCTTTCTTT.

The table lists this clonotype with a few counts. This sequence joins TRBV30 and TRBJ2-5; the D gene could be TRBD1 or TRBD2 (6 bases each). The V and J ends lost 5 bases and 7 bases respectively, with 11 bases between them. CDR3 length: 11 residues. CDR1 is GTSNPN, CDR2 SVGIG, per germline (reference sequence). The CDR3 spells CAWGGLGTQYF. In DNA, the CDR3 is TGTGCCTGGGGGGGGCTCGGGACCCAGTACTTC.

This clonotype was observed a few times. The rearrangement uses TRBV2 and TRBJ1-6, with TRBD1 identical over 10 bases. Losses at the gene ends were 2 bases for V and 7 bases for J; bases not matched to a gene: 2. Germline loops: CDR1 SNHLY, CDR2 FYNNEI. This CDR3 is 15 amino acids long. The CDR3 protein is CASSERGQGNSPLHF. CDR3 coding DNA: TGTGCCAGCAGTGAAAGGGGACAGGGGAATTCACCCCTCCACTTT.

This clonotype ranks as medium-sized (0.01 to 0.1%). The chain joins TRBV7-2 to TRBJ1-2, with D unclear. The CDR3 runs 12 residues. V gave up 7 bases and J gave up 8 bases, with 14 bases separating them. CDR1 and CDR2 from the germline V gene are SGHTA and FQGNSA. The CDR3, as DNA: TGTGCCAGCACCAGAACCCGGTGGGGCTACACCTTC. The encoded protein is CASTRTRWGYTF. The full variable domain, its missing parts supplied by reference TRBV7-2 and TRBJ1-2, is GAGVSQSPSNKVTEKGKDVELRCDPISGHTALYWYRQSLGQGLEFLIYFQGNSAPDKSGLPSDRFSAERTGGSVSTLTIQRTQQEDSAVYLCASTRTRWGYTFGSGTRLTVV.

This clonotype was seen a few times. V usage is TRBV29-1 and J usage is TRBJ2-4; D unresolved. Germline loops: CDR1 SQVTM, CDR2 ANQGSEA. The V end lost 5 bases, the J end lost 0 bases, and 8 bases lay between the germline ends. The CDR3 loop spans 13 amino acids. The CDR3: CSVYKGAKNIQYF. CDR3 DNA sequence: TGCAGCGTTTATAAGGGAGCCAAAAACATTCAGTACTTC.

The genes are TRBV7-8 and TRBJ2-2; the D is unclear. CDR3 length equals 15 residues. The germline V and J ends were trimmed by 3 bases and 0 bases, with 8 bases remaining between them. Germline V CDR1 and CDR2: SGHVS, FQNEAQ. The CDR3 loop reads CASSFLTSNTGELFF. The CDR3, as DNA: TGTGCCAGCAGCTTTCTAACATCGAACACCGGGGAGCTGTTTTTT.

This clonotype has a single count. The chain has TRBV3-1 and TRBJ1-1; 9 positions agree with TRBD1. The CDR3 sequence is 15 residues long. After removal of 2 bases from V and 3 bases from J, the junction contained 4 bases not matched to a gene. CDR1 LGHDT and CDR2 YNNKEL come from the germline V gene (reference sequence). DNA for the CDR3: TGTGCCAGCAGCCAATACCGGGACAGGGACACTGAAGCTTTCTTT. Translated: CASSQYRDRDTEAFF.

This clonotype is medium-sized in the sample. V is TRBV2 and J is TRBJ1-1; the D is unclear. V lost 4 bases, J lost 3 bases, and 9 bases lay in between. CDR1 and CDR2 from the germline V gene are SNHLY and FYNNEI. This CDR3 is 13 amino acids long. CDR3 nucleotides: TGTGCCAGCAGTGTGGTTACTGACACTGAAGCTTTCTTT. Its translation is CASSVVTDTEAFF.

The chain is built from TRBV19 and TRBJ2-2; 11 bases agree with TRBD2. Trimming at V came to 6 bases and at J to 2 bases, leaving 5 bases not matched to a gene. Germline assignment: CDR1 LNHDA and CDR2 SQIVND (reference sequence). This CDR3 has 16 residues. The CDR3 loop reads CASRPGTSGNTGELFF. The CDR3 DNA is TGTGCCAGTAGGCCCGGGACTAGCGGAAACACCGGGGAGCTGTTTTTT.